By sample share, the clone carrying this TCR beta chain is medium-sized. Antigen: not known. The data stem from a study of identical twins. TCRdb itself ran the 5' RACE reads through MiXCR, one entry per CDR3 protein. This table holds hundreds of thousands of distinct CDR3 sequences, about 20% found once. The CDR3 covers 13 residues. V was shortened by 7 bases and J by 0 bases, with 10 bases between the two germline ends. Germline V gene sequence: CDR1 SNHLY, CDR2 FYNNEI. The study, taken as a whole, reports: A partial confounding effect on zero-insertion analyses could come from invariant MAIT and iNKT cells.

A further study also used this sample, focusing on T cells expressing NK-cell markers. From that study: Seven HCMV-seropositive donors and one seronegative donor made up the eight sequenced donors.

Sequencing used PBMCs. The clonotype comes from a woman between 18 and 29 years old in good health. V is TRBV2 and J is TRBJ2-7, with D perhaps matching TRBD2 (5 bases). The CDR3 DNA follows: TGTGCCAGCACAAAGGAGGACTCCTACGAGCAGTACTTC. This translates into CASTKEDSYEQYF.